These T cell receptor beta chains were read from a single sample in a study of T cell changes during pregnancy in multiple sclerosis. Clones were sequenced by immunoSEQ multiplex PCR, and TCRdb holds only the in-frame ones, with some missing. The data contain about 70,000 clones, around 92% of them singletons. The starting material was peripheral blood, obtained in the first trimester of pregnancy. These TCRs come from a female donor with multiple sclerosis, enrolled in a pregnancy study. CDR3s include the opening cysteine and the closing phenylalanine or tryptophan. The order of the fields is clone size, V gene, D gene, J gene, CDR3 DNA, CDR3 protein. D genes are given only for firm matches. Expanded clones are given a class, and other clones once, few, many or no size at all.

.	TRBV5-5	TRBD1	TRBJ1-1	TGTGCCAGCAGCTTACAGGGGGCGCAGGTCACTGAAGCTTTCTTT	CASSLQGAQVTEAFF
.	TRBV29-1	TRBD2	TRBJ2-1	TGCAGCCTAGGGAGCGGGGACTCCTACAATGAGCAGTTCTTC	CSLGSGDSYNEQFF
.	TRBV28	.	TRBJ1-4	TGTGCCAGCAGTCCACAATCGGGCCGCCAGGGGTGGAATGAAAAACTGTTTTTT	CASSPQSGRQGWNEKLFF
.	TRBV7-8	.	TRBJ1-1	TGTGCCAGCAGCTTAGCGCACTCTCCGAACACTGAAGCTTTCTTT	CASSLAHSPNTEAFF
.	TRBV9	TRBD1	TRBJ1-4	TGTGCCAGCACCGGTGGGACAGGAAGAGGAGAAAAACTGTTTTTT	CASTGGTGRGEKLFF
.	TRBV5-8	TRBD1	TRBJ2-7	TGTGCCATTCCGGGACAGGGGCCATTCGAGCAGTACTTC	CAIPGQGPFEQYF
.	TRBV7-2	.	TRBJ1-2	TGTGCCAGCAGCTCCTCCGCGGCCGACTATGGCTACACCTTC	CASSSSAADYGYTF
once	TRBV19	TRBD2	TRBJ2-5	TGTGCCAGTAGTATCGGGGGGCAAGAGACCCAGTACTTC	CASSIGGQETQYF
.	TRBV27	.	TRBJ2-2	TGTGCCAGCAGTTTAAACGGTGCGAACACCGGGGAGCTGTTTTTT	CASSLNGANTGELFF
once	TRBV5-5	TRBD1	TRBJ1-1	TGTGCCAGCAGTTTACAGGGGGCGCGGCTGAACACTGAAGCTTTCTTT	CASSLQGARLNTEAFF
.	TRBV30	.	TRBJ2-7	TGTGCCTGGAGTCGGGAGTACGAGCAGTACTTC	CAWSREYEQYF
once	TRBV9	TRBD1	TRBJ1-2	TGTGCCAGCAGCGTGTCCCGGGACAGACCTAACTATGGCTACACCTTC	CASSVSRDRPNYGYTF
.	TRBV9	.	TRBJ2-1	TGTGCCAGCGGGGGCACGTCGCGCTCCAATGAGCAGTTCTTC	CASGGTSRSNEQFF
.	TRBV19	TRBD2	TRBJ2-1	TGTGCCAGTACCCAAGGGGGGACTAGGTCCAATGAGCAGTTCTTC	CASTQGGTRSNEQFF
few	TRBV4-1	.	TRBJ1-1	TGCGCCAGCAGACTGAACAGGGCGAACACTGAAGCTTTCTTT	CASRLNRANTEAFF
.	TRBV27	.	TRBJ1-5	TGTGCCAGCAGTTTGCGGGGGTACAACCGCGATCAGCCCCAGCATTTT	CASSLRGYNRDQPQHF
.	TRBV11-2	.	TRBJ1-5	TGTGCCAGCAGCCTTGGGACAAGGACGGGTCAGCCCCAGCATTTT	CASSLGTRTGQPQHF
.	TRBV7-6	.	TRBJ1-1	TGTGCCAGCAGCTTAGCGGGGCAGGGGACTGAAGCTTTCTTT	CASSLAGQGTEAFF
.	TRBV28	.	TRBJ1-2	TGTGCCAGCAGTTTAGGTAGGACAGACTATGGCTACACCTTC	CASSLGRTDYGYTF
.	TRBV18	TRBD2	TRBJ2-4	TGTGCCAGCTCACCCGCGGGGGGCCAAAACATTCAGTACTTC	CASSPAGGQNIQYF
.	TRBV27	.	TRBJ1-1	TGTGCCAGCAGTTCTAGGAGGGAAAACACTGAAGCTTTCTTT	CASSSRRENTEAFF
.	TRBV29-1	TRBD2	TRBJ2-7	TGCAGCGTTGCTAGCGGGGTGAGCTCCTACGAGCAGTACTTC	CSVASGVSSYEQYF
.	TRBV2	TRBD1	TRBJ1-2	TGTGCCAGCAGGGGACAGGGGCCCACTCACTATGGCTACACCTTC	CASRGQGPTHYGYTF
.	TRBV6-5	.	TRBJ1-1	TGTGCCAGCAGTTCCCGGACTGAAGCTTTCTTT	CASSSRTEAFF
.	TRBV6-5	TRBD1	TRBJ1-1	TGTGCCAGCACCCAAACAGGGGCAATGACTGAAGCTTTCTTT	CASTQTGAMTEAFF
.	TRBV7-3	TRBD2	TRBJ2-3	TGTGCCAGCAGCTTATCGTCGGCGGGGGGGCCTTCAGATACGCAGTATTTT	CASSLSSAGGPSDTQYF
.	TRBV7-9	TRBD2	TRBJ2-7	TGTGCCAGCAGCCACCTAGGACTAGCGGGAGTCTACGAGCAGTACTTC	CASSHLGLAGVYEQYF
.	TRBV7-8	.	TRBJ1-2	TGTGCCAGCAGCTTAGCGGGTCAGGCTCGGAGCTACACCTTC	CASSLAGQARSYTF
.	TRBV7-2	TRBD1	TRBJ2-7	TGTGCCAGCAGCTTACAGGGGGCCAAGGGCGAGCAGTACTTC	CASSLQGAKGEQYF
few	TRBV19	.	TRBJ1-1	TGTGCCAGTAGTGTAACTTACGGGGACACTGAAGCTTTCTTT	CASSVTYGDTEAFF
.	TRBV6-5	TRBD1	TRBJ1-1	TGTGCCAGCAGTAGGGACAGGGGTGCAGCTTTCTTT	CASSRDRGAAFF
.	TRBV6-5	TRBD1	TRBJ1-4	TGTGCCAGCAGGAGCGACAGGGATAAACTGTTTTTT	CASRSDRDKLFF
.	TRBV28	TRBD1	TRBJ1-6	TGTGCCAGCAGTTGGTCCGGACAGGACTCGCGACCAGGGAATTCACCCCTCCACTTT	CASSWSGQDSRPGNSPLHF
.	TRBV9	TRBD1	TRBJ1-4	TGTGCCAGCAGCGTAGGCCCCCCGGGGACAGGGAATGAAAAACTGTTTTTT	CASSVGPPGTGNEKLFF
once	TRBV28	.	TRBJ1-2	TGTGCCAGCAGTTTATTCGGGCCTCAGGGTGGCTACACCTTC	CASSLFGPQGGYTF
.	TRBV19	.	TRBJ2-2	TGTGCCAGTAGTATCCTCACCGGGGAGCTGTTTTTT	CASSILTGELFF
.	TRBV7-3	TRBD1	TRBJ2-7	TGTGCCAGCAGCCTCATGGACAGGGGCGAGCAGTACTTC	CASSLMDRGEQYF
.	TRBV5-1	TRBD2	TRBJ2-7	TGCGCCAGCAGCCAGGGACTAGCGCCCAGCTACGAGCAGTACTTC	CASSQGLAPSYEQYF
.	TRBV2	.	TRBJ1-2	TGTGCCTGGCCGGGGGTTCGTGTCGATGGCTACACCTTC	CAWPGVRVDGYTF
.	TRBV9	TRBD1	TRBJ1-2	TGTGCCAGCAGCGTAGCTTTAGAACAGGGGTCAGAGGGCTACACCTTC	CASSVALEQGSEGYTF
.	TRBV5-5	.	TRBJ1-1	TGTGCCAGCAGCTTATCACCGCGAAGCGGCACTGAAGCTTTCTTT	CASSLSPRSGTEAFF
.	TRBV10-2	TRBD2	TRBJ2-7	TGCGCCAGCAGTTTGGCGGTAGCGGGACCCAGCTCCTACGAGCAGTACTTC	CASSLAVAGPSSYEQYF
.	TRBV27	.	TRBJ2-1	TGTGCCAGCAGTTTAAAGCCATCTTACAATGAGCAGTTCTTC	CASSLKPSYNEQFF
.	TRBV21-1	.	TRBJ1-1	TGTGCCAGCAGCAAACCGTCCCGTCCGGCTTTCTTT	CASSKPSRPAFF
.	TRBV27	.	TRBJ2-7	TGTGCCAGCAGTAAGACTGTAACCTACGAGCAGTACTTC	CASSKTVTYEQYF
.	TRBV28	.	TRBJ2-2	TGTGCCAGCAGTTCCTACGGGACACCCACCGGGGAGCTGTTTTTT	CASSSYGTPTGELFF
.	TRBV28	TRBD2	TRBJ2-2	TGTGCCAGCAGTCGGACTAGCCCAACCGGGGAGCTGTTTTTT	CASSRTSPTGELFF
.	TRBV6-5	TRBD1	TRBJ1-2	TGTGCCAGCAGCCCTCTAGGGGGCTTAGACTATGGCTACACCTTC	CASSPLGGLDYGYTF
.	TRBV6-5	TRBD1	TRBJ1-1	TGTGCCAGCACCCGCAGGGGACAGGTCGCCACTGAAGCTTTCTTT	CASTRRGQVATEAFF
.	TRBV15	.	TRBJ2-5	TGTGCCACCACCTCCGCCGGGGGGCAAGGAGAGACCCAGTACTTC	CATTSAGGQGETQYF
.	TRBV6-1	.	TRBJ1-4	TGTGCCAGCAGTGATTGGGCAACCTCCAGTGAAAAACTGTTTTTT	CASSDWATSSEKLFF
.	TRBV6-1	TRBD1	TRBJ2-3	TGTGCCAGCAGTGACGGGACAGCAAGTTACACAGATACGCAGTATTTT	CASSDGTASYTDTQYF
.	TRBV14	.	TRBJ2-7	TGTGCCAGCAGCGTGACTTTCTCCTACGAGCAGTACTTC	CASSVTFSYEQYF
few	TRBV28	.	TRBJ1-2	TGTGCCAGCAGTTTTGCGGACAGAAACTTCTATGGCTACACCTTC	CASSFADRNFYGYTF
many	TRBV28	.	TRBJ1-2	TGTGCCAGCAGTTTATCCCGCAGGGCCCATGGCTACACCTTC	CASSLSRRAHGYTF
.	TRBV10-3	.	TRBJ1-2	TGTGCCATCAGTGAGCGGGGAGATACGAACTATGGCTACACCTTC	CAISERGDTNYGYTF
.	TRBV19	TRBD1	TRBJ1-2	TGTGCCAGTAGTAAGGCAGGGGGAAGCTATGGCTACACCTTC	CASSKAGGSYGYTF
once	TRBV6-1	.	TRBJ1-4	TGTGCCAGCAGTGAAGGGGGCGGGGTACTCAGTGAAAAACTGTTTTTT	CASSEGGGVLSEKLFF
.	TRBV5-1	.	TRBJ1-2	TGCGCCAGCAGCTTTGCCGGAAATGAGGGTGGTGGCTACACCTTC	CASSFAGNEGGGYTF